This T cell receptor (beta chain) was obtained from a study of T cell responses to AZD1222 COVID-19 vaccine. About the research overall: Investigators merged groups given second doses at roughly 4 or roughly 12 weeks.

Points from the study as a whole: Mostly white British, mostly female donors; authors suggested clonal diversity may be underestimated. The reported proportion of spike-specific TCRs targeting unmutated variant regions was nearly half. Spike-specific TCR breadth and depth rose after two AZD1222 doses.

On this clone itself: Its antigen is unidentified.

Data came from immunoSEQ multiplex PCR; TCRdb stores just in-frame clones and leaves some out. Among over 100,000 clones listed, roughly 92% were seen once. The receptor's source is an adult in good health. This specimen was peripheral blood, taken on day 0 of AZD1222 vaccination.

The CDR3 is CAWSADLGQGHSPQHF. In DNA, the CDR3 is TGTGCCTGGAGTGCTGACCTCGGGCAGGGACATTCGCCCCAGCATTTT. The chain has TRBV30 and TRBJ1-5; TRBD1 is a possible D gene (6 bases). Per germline, CDR1 GTSNPN and CDR2 SVGIG (reference sequence). Between the trimmed V and J ends, which lost 1 base and 9 bases, there was a span of 22 bases. The CDR3 has 16 residues.